A single T cell receptor (beta chain) is shown here with its context. Random hexamers were used to reverse transcribe the RNA input (about 0.5 to 1 ug). Amplification of the TCR beta CDR3 was carried out by immunoSEQ multiplex PCR, which spanned a total of 54 Vbeta and 13 Jbeta segments. TCRdb passed the immunoSEQ multiplex PCR reads through MiXCR, listing each CDR3 protein once. This sample has a few hundred thousand distinct CDR3 sequences, with approximately 90% found just once. Trimming left V 3 bases short and J 6 bases short, with 11 bases between. There are 14 residues in the CDR3. The data derive from a study of CD8 T cells in Susac syndrome. The study used treatment-naive patients who had stable or active relapsing-remitting disease as multiple sclerosis controls. While CD8+ and CD4+ T cells were isolated negatively, TEMRA cells were enriched by FACS.

V is TRBV12-3 or TRBV12-4 and J is TRBJ1-4; D remains unclear. This sequence was found in a human donor with multiple sclerosis. The material sequenced was CD8+ T cells from PBMCs. CDR3 coding DNA: TGTGCCAGCAGTTTGGGTTGGTTGGATGAAAAACTGTTTTTT. Translated, it gives CASSLGWLDEKLFF.